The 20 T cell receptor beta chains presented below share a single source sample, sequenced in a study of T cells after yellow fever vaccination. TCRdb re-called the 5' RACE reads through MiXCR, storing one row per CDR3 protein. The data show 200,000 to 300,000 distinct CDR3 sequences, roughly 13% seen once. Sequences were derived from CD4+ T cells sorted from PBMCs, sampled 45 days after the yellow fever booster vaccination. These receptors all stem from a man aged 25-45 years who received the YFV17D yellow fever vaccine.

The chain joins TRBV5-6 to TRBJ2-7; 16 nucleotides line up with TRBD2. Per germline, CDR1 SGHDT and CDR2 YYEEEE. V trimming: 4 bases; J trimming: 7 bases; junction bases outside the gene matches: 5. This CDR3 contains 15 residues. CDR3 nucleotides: TGTGCCAGCAGCGGGACTAGCGGGAGGGCCGGGGAGCAGTACTTC. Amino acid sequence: CASSGTSGRAGEQYF.

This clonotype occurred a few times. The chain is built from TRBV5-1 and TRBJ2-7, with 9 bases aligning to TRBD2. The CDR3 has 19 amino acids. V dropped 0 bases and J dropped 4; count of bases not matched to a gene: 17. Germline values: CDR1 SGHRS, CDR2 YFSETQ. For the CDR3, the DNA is TGCGCCAGCAGCTTGGTATCGGTAGCGGGAGTCAGTCCCGCTTACGAGCAGTACTTC. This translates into CASSLVSVAGVSPAYEQYF.

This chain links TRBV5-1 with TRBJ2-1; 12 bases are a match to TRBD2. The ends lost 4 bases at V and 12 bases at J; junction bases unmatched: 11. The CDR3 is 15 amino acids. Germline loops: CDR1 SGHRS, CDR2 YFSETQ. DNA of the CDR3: TGCGCCAGCAGCCCCGGACTAGCGGGATCTAGTGGGCAGTTCTTC. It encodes CASSPGLAGSSGQFF.

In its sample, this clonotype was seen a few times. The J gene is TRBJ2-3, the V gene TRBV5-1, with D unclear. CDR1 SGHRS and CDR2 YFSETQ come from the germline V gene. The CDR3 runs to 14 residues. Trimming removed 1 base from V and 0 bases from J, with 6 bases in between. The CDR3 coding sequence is TGCGCCAGCAGCTTGAGAACTAGCACAGATACGCAGTATTTT. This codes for CASSLRTSTDTQYF.

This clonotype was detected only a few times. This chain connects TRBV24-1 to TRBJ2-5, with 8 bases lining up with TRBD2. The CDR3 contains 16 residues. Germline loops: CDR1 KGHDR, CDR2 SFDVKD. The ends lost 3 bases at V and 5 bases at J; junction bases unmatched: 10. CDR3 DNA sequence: TGTGCCACCAGTGATGGGGACACAGCGGGAGTGGAGACCCAGTACTTC. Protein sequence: CATSDGDTAGVETQYF.

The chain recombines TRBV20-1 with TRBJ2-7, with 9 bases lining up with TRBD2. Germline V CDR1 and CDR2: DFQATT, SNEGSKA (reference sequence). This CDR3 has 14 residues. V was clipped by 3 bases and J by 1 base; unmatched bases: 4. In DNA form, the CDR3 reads TGCAGTGCTAGGCCTAGCGGGACTTCCTACGAGCAGTACTTC. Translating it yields CSARPSGTSYEQYF.

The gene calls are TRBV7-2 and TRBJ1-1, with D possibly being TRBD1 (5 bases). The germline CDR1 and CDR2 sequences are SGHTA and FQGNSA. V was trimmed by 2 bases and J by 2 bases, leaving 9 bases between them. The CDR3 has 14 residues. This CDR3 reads CASSLTRENTEAFF. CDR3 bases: TGTGCCAGCAGCTTAACCAGGGAAAACACTGAAGCTTTCTTT. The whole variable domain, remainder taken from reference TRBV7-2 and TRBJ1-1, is GAGVSQSPSNKVTEKGKDVELRCDPISGHTALYWYRQSLGQGLEFLIYFQGNSAPDKSGLPSDRFSAERTGGSVSTLTIQRTQQEDSAVYLCASSLTRENTEAFFGQGTRLTVV.

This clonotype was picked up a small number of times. The CDR3 sequence: CASRQDSSGANVLTF. The CDR3 DNA is TGTGCCAGCAGACAGGACAGCTCTGGGGCCAACGTCCTGACTTTC. The J gene is TRBJ2-6, the V gene TRBV12-3 or TRBV12-4, with D maybe TRBD1 (6 bases). The V end was cut by 6 bases, the J end by 0 bases, with 9 bases between. The CDR3 extends over 15 amino acids.

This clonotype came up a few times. The CDR3 DNA reads TGCAGTGCCGCGGGGACAGGGAATGGTTGGGTTATACAAGAGACCCAGTACTTC. Its translation: CSAAGTGNGWVIQETQYF. This rearrangement joins TRBV20-1 to TRBJ2-5, with 9 bases fitting TRBD1. Germline V gives CDR1 DFQATT, CDR2 SNEGSKA (reference sequence). The CDR3 consists of 18 residues. V shed 6 bases, J shed 2 bases, and the junction held 19 bases outside the gene matches.

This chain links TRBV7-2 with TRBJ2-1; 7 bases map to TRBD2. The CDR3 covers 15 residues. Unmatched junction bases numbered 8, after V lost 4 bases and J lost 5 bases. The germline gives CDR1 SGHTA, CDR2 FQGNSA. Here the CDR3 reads CASSSGLPGDNEQFF. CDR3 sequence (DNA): TGTGCCAGCAGCTCGGGACTACCCGGGGACAATGAGCAGTTCTTC.

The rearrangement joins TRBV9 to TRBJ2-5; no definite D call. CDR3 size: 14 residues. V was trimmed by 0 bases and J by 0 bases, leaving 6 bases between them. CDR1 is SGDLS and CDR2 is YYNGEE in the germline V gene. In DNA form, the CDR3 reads TGTGCCAGCAGCGTAGGGTCATACCAAGAGACCCAGTACTTC. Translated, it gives CASSVGSYQETQYF.

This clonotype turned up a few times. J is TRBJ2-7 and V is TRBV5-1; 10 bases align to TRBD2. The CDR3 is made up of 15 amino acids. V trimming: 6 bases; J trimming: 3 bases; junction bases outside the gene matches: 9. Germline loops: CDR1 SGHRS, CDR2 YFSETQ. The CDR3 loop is CASTASGSSGYEQYF. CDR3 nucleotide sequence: TGCGCCAGCACGGCTAGCGGGAGTTCGGGCTACGAGCAGTACTTC.

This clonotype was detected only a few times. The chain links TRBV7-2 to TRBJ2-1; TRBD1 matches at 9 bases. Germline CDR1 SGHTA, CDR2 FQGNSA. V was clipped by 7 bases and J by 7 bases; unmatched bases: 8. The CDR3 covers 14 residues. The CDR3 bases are TGTGCCAGCATCCTAGACAGGGGGTTAAATGAGCAGTTCTTC. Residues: CASILDRGLNEQFF.

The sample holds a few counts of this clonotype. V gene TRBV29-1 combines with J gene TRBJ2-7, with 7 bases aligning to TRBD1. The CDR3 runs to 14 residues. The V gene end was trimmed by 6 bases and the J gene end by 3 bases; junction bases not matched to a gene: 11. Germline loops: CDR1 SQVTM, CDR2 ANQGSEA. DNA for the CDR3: TGCAGCGTCGCCTCCCGGGACAGAGGCTACGAGCAGTACTTC. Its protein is CSVASRDRGYEQYF.

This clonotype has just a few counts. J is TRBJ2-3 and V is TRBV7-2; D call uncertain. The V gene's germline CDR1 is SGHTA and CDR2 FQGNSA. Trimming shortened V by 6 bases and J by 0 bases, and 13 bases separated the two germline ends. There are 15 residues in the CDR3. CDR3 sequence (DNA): TGTGCCAGCAGTCGCGACCCCACTAGCACAGATACGCAGTATTTT. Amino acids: CASSRDPTSTDTQYF.

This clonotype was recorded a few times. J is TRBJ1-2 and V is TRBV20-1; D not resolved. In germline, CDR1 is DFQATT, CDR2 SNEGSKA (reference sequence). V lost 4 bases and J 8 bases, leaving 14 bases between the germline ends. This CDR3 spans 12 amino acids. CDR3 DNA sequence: TGCAGTGCTACAATCGGGCTGGGGGGCTACACCTTC. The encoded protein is CSATIGLGGYTF.

The CDR3 region has the DNA TGCAGCGTTGAGTTAGCGGGAGTCCCAGATACGCAGTATTTT. Amino acids: CSVELAGVPDTQYF. The chain carries TRBV29-1 and TRBJ2-3, with 9 bases that match TRBD2. Looked up from germline, CDR1 is SQVTM and CDR2 is ANQGSEA. This CDR3 region has 14 residues. V shed 3 bases and J 4 bases; nucleotides not matched to a gene: 5.

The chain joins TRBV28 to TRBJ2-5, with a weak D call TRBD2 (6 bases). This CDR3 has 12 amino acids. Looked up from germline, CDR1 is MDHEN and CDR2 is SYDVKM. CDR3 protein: CASGSGPGTQYF. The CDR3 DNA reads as TGTGCTAGCGGCAGCGGGCCGGGGACCCAGTACTTC. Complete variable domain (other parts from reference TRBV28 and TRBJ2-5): DVKVTQSSRYLVKRTGEKVFLECVQDMDHENMFWYRQDPGLGLRLIYFSYDVKMKEKGDIPEGYSVSREKKERFSLILESASTNQTSMYLCASGSGPGTQYFGPGTRLLVL.

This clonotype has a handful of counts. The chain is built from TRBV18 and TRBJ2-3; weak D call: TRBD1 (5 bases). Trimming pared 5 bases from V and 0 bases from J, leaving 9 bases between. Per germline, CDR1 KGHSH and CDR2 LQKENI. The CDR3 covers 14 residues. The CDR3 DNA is TGTGCCAGCTCAAAGGACATAAGCACAGATACGCAGTATTTT. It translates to CASSKDISTDTQYF.

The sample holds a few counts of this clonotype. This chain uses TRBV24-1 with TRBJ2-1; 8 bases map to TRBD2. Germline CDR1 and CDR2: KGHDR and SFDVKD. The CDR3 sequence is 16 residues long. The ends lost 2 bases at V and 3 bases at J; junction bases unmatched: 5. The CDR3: CATSDSLAAHYNEQFF. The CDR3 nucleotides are TGTGCCACCAGTGATTCACTAGCGGCACACTACAATGAGCAGTTCTTC.